The entry that follows covers one T cell receptor beta chain sequence. There is no known antigen for this receptor. Within one base of it there is no much larger clone, and no base qualities were kept. The CDR3 goes from the cysteine to the phenylalanine over 14 residues. The entry retains the CDR3 DNA only, 42 bases that are in frame from base 1. The germline V end is reduced by 2 bases and the J end by 8 bases; junction bases left unmatched: 6. Looking up the germline V gene (reference sequence) yields CDR1 LNHDA and CDR2 SQIVND. The immunoSEQ Assay, a bias-controlled multiplex PCR, was used to amplify TCRbeta CDR3 regions from genomic DNA. As for the original processing: The number of nucleated cells in each sample was estimated from the amplification of reference gene primers within the assay. To quantify the absolute abundance of each unique TCRbeta CDR3 rearrangement, sequence reads were collapsed and filtered. For each sample, productive Simpson clonality was calculated as the square root of Simpson's diversity index across productive rearrangements. TCRdb carries this immuneACCESS record with in-frame sequences only. Its versions omit some clonotypes, under half of them owing to an unresolved V gene in the studies checked, with the rest unexplained. That table supplies the V and J calls and clone size; D and trimming were determined from the DNA. The sample table contains some 260,000 clones; only one count was recorded for about 88% of them. The ten biggest clones cover 2% to 2.5% of the sample.

The data derive from a study of blood T cell repertoires in COVID-19 (dated by TCRdb to 2020 to 2021). Describing the broader study: Samples covering the acute and convalescent phases of COVID-19 were provided by collaborators in the United States, Italy and Spain. The prospective study material was composed of cDNA or gDNA derived from T cells, B-cell-depleted T cells, or PBMCs. Deeply sampled blood TCRbeta repertoires from subjects exposed to, actively infected with, or recovered from COVID-19 were included in the dataset. The repertoires were released in a freely available public database meant as a resource for research on the immune response to SARS-CoV-2. Samples came from the ongoing ImmuneRACE study (first 160 participants) plus 1,254 subjects from 6 global collaborators. Sample metadata almost always included a de-identified subject ID, COVID-19 status, age in years and sex. HLA class I and class II types, where available, came from metadata supplied by the sample provider rather than from assay-based typing.

On the study overall, not on this receptor specifically: Clinical and demographic metadata were provided uncurated, with the amount varying by source and participant.

Another Seattle source contributed samples from volunteer blood donors who had recovered from COVID-19. Each collaborating institution followed its own protocols to collect whole blood in K2EDTA tubes. For TCRbeta analysis, collaborators shipped samples as frozen whole blood, isolated PBMCs, or DNA extracted from either of those sample types. The sequenced sample was peripheral blood. The TCR originated in a woman aged 40 to 55 who had recovered from COVID-19. Recombination connected TRBV19 to TRBJ1-2; 9 of the junction bases match TRBD1. The nucleotide sequence reads as follows: TGTGCCAGTAGTATACCCGGGACAGGGTCGGGCTACACCTTC. It is translated as CASSIPGTGSGYTF.